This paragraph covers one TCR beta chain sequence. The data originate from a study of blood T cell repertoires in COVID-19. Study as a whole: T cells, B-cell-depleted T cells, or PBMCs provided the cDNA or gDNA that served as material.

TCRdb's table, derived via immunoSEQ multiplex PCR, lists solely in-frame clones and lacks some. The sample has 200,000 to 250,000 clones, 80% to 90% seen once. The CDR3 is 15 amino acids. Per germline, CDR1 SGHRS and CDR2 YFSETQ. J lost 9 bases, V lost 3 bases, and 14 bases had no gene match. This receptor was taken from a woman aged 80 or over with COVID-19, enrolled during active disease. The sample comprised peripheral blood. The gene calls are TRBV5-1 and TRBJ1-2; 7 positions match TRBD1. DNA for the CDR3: TGCGCCAGCAGCTCTGGGACAGTAAATGTAGGGAGCTACACCTTC. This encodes CASSSGTVNVGSYTF.